This T cell receptor beta chain was found in a study of cytomegalovirus exposure and HLA in healthy donors. At the level of the study: Researchers previously reported finding just under 120 million unique TCR beta sequences from roughly 200 million T cells. Regarding the study as a whole: Among TCR beta chains, those listed as cytomegalovirus-associated numbered 164.

CDR3 length equals 13 residues. The V gene's germline CDR1 is SGHVS and CDR2 FNYEAQ. Trimming cost V 5 bases and J 0 bases, with 7 bases left between them. Amplification used 60 Vbeta primers and 13 Jbeta primers. TCRdb's copy holds only in-frame clones and misses some; the assay was immunoSEQ multiplex PCR. The data hold roughly 170,000 clones, with 65% to 85% observed a single time. In regard to this clone: The antigen is undetermined.

The TCR comes from a woman between 50 and 59 years old in good health and CMV-seropositive. The sequenced sample consisted of PBMCs. The chain employs TRBV7-6 and TRBJ1-2; possible D gene TRBD1, 5 bases. DNA of the CDR3: TGTGCCAGCAGCACGACAGCTAACTATGGCTACACCTTC. Its protein product is CASSTTANYGYTF.